Below are 13 T cell receptor beta chains sequenced from a single sample in a study of T cell repertoires in cytomegalovirus infection (dated by TCRdb to the late 2010s). Their antigens remain unidentified. The instrument was an Illumina HiSeq 1500. The raw public data were reprocessed by TCRdb itself: fastp quality trimming at Q25, MiXCR clonotype calling, in-frame beta chains only. Under each unique CDR3 protein, matching rows form one entry showing the most common genes and DNA. A total of roughly 920,000 distinct CDR3 sequences appear in this sample, roughly 30% of them only once. The ten largest clones represent around an eighth of the sample. The sample's treatment or condition label is to be understood as: in vitro stimulation with specific CMV peptide epitopes to enrich CMV-specific T cells. Sequenced here: cultured CD8+ T cells from PBMCs, sampled from culture after CMV antigen stimulation. The receptors originated from a human donor in good health (CMV status not recorded). Some clones in this sample may be carry-over from other donors' samples.

About this clonotype itself: The likely explanation is a read error, given a far larger clone one base away. V is TRBV12-3 or TRBV12-4 and J is TRBJ2-1; a weak D match, TRBD1 (5 bases). This CDR3 region has 12 residues. The CDR3 DNA reads TGTGCCAGCAGTCCAGGGTACAATAAGCAGTTCTTC. As protein: CASSPGYNKQFF.

The chain is built from TRBV27 and TRBJ2-5; 10 nucleotides align to TRBD2. Losses at the gene ends were 7 bases for V and 5 bases for J; bases not matched to a gene: 10. The CDR3 is 15 amino acids. Germline V gives CDR1 MNHEY, CDR2 SMNVEV (reference sequence). The CDR3 DNA reads as TGTGCCAGCACAAAAGCGGGGGGGCCCCGGGAGACCCAGTACTTC. Translated, it gives CASTKAGGPRETQYF.

The chain has TRBV19 and TRBJ2-5, with 13 bases aligning to TRBD2. The CDR3 length is 15 residues. The ends lost 10 bases at V and 0 bases at J; junction bases unmatched: 5. Per germline, CDR1 LNHDA and CDR2 SQIVND (reference sequence). CDR3 region: CAIGGLAGYQETQYF. The CDR3 DNA follows: TGTGCCATAGGGGGACTAGCGGGGTACCAAGAGACCCAGTACTTC.

The rearrangement uses TRBV28 and TRBJ2-7; D remains ambiguous. Trimming stripped 2 bases from V and 4 bases from J, with 9 bases between. There are 13 residues in the CDR3. Germline CDR1 and CDR2: MDHEN and SYDVKM. DNA of the CDR3: TGTGCCAGCAGTTTAGCGGCAGCATACGAGCAGTACGTC. The encoded protein is CASSLAAAYEQYV.

This clonotype was seen only a few times. V and J are TRBV19 and TRBJ2-2, with TRBD1 matching over 7 bases. The J segment lost 3 bases and the V segment lost 3 bases, leaving 10 bases of the junction unmatched. The CDR3 spans 17 residues. CDR1 is LNHDA, CDR2 SQIVND, per germline (reference sequence). CDR3 in amino acids: CASSIPKTGQDTGELFF. CDR3 in DNA: TGTGCCAGTAGTATCCCTAAGACAGGGCAGGACACCGGGGAGCTGTTTTTT.

The sample holds one count of this clonotype. The rearrangement uses TRBV25-1 and TRBJ1-2; D is uncertain. The CDR3 is made up of 14 amino acids. Germline CDR1 MGHDK, CDR2 SYGVNS. V lost 5 bases to trimming and J lost 2 bases, with 12 bases between them. CDR3 loop: CASSKSLGNYGYTF. As DNA, the CDR3 is TGTGCCAGCAGTAAGTCACTAGGCAACTATGGCTACACCTTC.

This clonotype occurred once. V and J are TRBV29-1 and TRBJ2-2, with 8 nucleotides matching TRBD1. CDR3 length: 14 residues. With V trimmed by 2 bases and J by 4 bases, 3 bases remained unmatched. The V gene's germline CDR1 is SQVTM and CDR2 ANQGSEA. The CDR3 spells CSVERDRSTGELFF. CDR3 DNA sequence: TGCAGCGTTGAACGGGACAGGTCCACCGGGGAGCTGTTTTTT.

The chain has TRBV4-2 and TRBJ1-3; no clear D. Trimming took off 11 bases at V and 4 bases at J, with 9 bases between the two ends. Germline lookup yields CDR1 LGHNA and CDR2 YNFKEQ. The CDR3 is made up of 11 amino acids. The CDR3 sequence: CAGAAGNTIYF. CDR3 coding DNA: TGTGCCGGAGCAGCCGGAAACACCATATATTTT.

The rearrangement joins TRBV4-2 to TRBJ2-1, with 10 bases identical to TRBD2. V lost 2 bases and J lost 5; bases outside the gene matches: 6. The CDR3 covers 16 residues. Germline V gives CDR1 LGHNA, CDR2 YNFKEQ. CDR3 sequence (DNA): TGTGCCAGCAGCCAATTACTAGCGGGGCAACACAATGAGCAGTTCTTC. Translated: CASSQLLAGQHNEQFF.

V usage is TRBV27 and J usage is TRBJ2-3, with D perhaps matching TRBD1 or TRBD2 (6 bases each). The ends were cut back, 7 bases at V and 0 bases at J, with 17 bases in the middle. CDR1 is MNHEY and CDR2 is SMNVEV in the germline V gene (reference sequence). This CDR3 has 16 amino acids. The CDR3 is CASTLLGGRSTDTQYF. The DNA for the CDR3 is TGTGCCAGCACCCTTCTCGGGGGCCGGAGCACAGATACGCAGTATTTT.

This clonotype was recorded many times. The rearrangement uses TRBV4-1 and TRBJ2-2; tentatively, D is TRBD2 (6 bases). Deletions cut 3 bases from V and 7 bases from J, with 15 bases between. The CDR3 spans 15 residues. CDR1 MGHRA and CDR2 YSYEKL come from the germline V gene. The CDR3 region is CASSHSGGSSGELFF. CDR3 DNA sequence: TGCGCCAGCAGCCATAGCGGCGGGTCGAGCGGGGAGCTGTTTTTT.

The V and J genes are TRBV4-1 and TRBJ2-3; 8 bases are a match to TRBD2. V lost 4 bases to trimming and J lost 0 bases; unmatched junction nucleotides: 6. The CDR3 has 16 amino acids. Germline assignment: CDR1 MGHRA and CDR2 YSYEKL. The DNA of the CDR3 is TGCGCCAGCAGCCGGAGCCAGCGGGGGAGCACAGATACGCAGTATTTT. Translation: CASSRSQRGSTDTQYF.

This chain links TRBV27 with TRBJ2-3; D is undetermined. Germline assignment: CDR1 MNHEY and CDR2 SMNVEV (reference sequence). Between the trimmed V and J ends, which lost 10 bases and 6 bases, there was a span of 11 bases. This CDR3 has 11 amino acids. The CDR3 coding sequence is TGTGCCATTGGTGCCGGGGATACGCAGTATTTT. This translates into CAIGAGDTQYF.